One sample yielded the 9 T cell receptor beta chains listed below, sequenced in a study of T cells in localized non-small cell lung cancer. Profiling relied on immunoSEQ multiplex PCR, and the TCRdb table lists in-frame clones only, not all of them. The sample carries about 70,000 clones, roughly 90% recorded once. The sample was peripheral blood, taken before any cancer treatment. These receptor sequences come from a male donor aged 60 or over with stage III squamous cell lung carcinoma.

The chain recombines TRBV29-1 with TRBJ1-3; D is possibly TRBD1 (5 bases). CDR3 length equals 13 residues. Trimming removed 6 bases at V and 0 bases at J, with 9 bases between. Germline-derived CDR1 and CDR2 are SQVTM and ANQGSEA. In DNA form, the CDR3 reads TGCAGCGTCACGGGGGTCTCTGGAAACACCATATATTTT. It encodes CSVTGVSGNTIYF.

Here the CDR3 DNA reads TGTGCCACCAGCAGTGGTCCCGGGCGGGCCAGGAATGGCTACACCTTC. It specifies CATSSGPGRARNGYTF. This chain connects TRBV15 to TRBJ1-2; no clear D gene. V gave up 3 bases and J gave up 6 bases, with 20 bases separating them. The CDR3 extends over 16 amino acids. In germline, CDR1 is LNHNV, CDR2 YYDKDF (reference sequence).

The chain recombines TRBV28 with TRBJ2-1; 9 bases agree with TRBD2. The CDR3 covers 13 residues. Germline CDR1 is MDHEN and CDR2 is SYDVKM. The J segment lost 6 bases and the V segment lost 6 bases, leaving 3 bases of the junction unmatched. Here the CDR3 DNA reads TGTGCCAGCAGAGTAGCGGGGGTCAATGAGCAGTTCTTC. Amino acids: CASRVAGVNEQFF. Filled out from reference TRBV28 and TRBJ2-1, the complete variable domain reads DVKVTQSSRYLVKRTGEKVFLECVQDMDHENMFWYRQDPGLGLRLIYFSYDVKMKEKGDIPEGYSVSREKKERFSLILESASTNQTSMYLCASRVAGVNEQFFGPGTRLTVL.

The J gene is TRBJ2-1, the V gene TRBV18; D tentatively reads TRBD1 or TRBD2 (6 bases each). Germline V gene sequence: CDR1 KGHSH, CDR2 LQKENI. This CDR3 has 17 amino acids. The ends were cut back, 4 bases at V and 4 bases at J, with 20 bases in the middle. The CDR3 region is CASSLLTPGAVYNEQFF. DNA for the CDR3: TGTGCCAGCTCACTACTAACCCCGGGGGCGGTATACAATGAGCAGTTCTTC.

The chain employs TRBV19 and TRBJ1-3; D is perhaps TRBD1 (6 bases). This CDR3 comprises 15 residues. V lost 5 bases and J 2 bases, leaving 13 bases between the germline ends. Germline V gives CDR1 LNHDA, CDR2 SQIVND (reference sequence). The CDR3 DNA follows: TGTGCCAGTAGTGTCGGACAGTCACCTGGAAACACCATATATTTT. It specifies CASSVGQSPGNTIYF. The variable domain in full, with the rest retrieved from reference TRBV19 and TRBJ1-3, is DGGITQSPKYLFRKEGQNVTLSCEQNLNHDAMYWYRQDPGQGLRLIYYSQIVNDFQKGDIAEGYSVSREKKESFPLTVTSAQKNPTAFYLCASSVGQSPGNTIYFGEGSWLTVV.

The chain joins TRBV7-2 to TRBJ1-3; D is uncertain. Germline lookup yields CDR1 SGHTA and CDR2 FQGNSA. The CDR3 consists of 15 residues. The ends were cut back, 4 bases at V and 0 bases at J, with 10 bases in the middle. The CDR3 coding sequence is TGTGCCAGCAGCTCTGGACCTCTCTCTGGAAACACCATATATTTT. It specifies CASSSGPLSGNTIYF. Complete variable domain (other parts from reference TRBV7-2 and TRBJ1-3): GAGVSQSPSNKVTEKGKDVELRCDPISGHTALYWYRQSLGQGLEFLIYFQGNSAPDKSGLPSDRFSAERTGGSVSTLTIQRTQQEDSAVYLCASSSGPLSGNTIYFGEGSWLTVV.

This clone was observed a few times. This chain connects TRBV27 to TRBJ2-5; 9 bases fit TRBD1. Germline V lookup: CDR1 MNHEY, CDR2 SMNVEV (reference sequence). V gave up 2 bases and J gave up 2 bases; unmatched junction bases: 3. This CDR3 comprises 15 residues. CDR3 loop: CASSLLGTGQETQYF. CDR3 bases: TGTGCCAGCAGTTTACTGGGGACAGGGCAAGAGACCCAGTACTTC.

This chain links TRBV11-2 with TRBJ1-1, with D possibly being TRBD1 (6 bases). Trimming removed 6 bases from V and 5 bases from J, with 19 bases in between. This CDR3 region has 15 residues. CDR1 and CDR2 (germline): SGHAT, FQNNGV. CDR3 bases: TGTGCCAGCAGTTTAATACAGGGCGGCCCGACTGAAGCTTTCTTT. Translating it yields CASSLIQGGPTEAFF.

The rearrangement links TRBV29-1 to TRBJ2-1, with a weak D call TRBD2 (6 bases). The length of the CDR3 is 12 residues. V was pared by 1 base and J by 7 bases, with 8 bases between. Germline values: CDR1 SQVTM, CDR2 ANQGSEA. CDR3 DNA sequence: TGCAGCGTTGAAGCGGGGGTAAATGAGCAGTTCTTC. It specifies CSVEAGVNEQFF.